The present T cell receptor beta chain was sequenced within a study of breast tumors, draining lymph nodes, adjacent tissues. From the multiplex PCR reads, TCRdb called clonotypes with MiXCR, one entry per CDR3 protein. This sample has 150,000 to 200,000 distinct CDR3 sequences; 30% to 35% occur once, and the top ten carry over 3.5%. Findings and caveats of the study: Tumor T cell lymph node origin was a supported hypothesis, not proven. Compared with basal-like, luminal-like tumors shared significantly more repertoire with nontumor tissue.

Samples came from axillary lymph nodes draining the breast cancer. V shed 7 bases and J shed 5 bases, with 11 bases lying between them. The CDR3 has 13 residues. The V gene's germline CDR1 is MGHDK and CDR2 SYGVNS. This clonotype was counted many times. Its antigen remains unknown. The origin of this receptor is a female donor with breast cancer. Some clones in this sample may be carry-over from other donors' samples. The chain joins TRBV25-1 to TRBJ2-2, with D unclear. Material for sequencing was axillary lymph node tissue. The CDR3, as DNA: TGTGCCAGCACAGAGATGAGGACCGGGGAGCTGTTTTTT. It translates to CASTEMRTGELFF. The whole variable domain, remainder taken from reference TRBV25-1 and TRBJ2-2, is EADIYQTPRYLVIGTGKKITLECSQTMGHDKMYWYQQDPGMELHLIHYSYGVNSTEKGDLSSESTVSRIRTEHFPLTLESARPSHTSQYLCASTEMRTGELFFGEGSRLTVL.